This passage covers 29 T cell receptor beta chains from one sample sequenced in a study of cytomegalovirus exposure and HLA in healthy donors. Both 60 Vbeta primers and 13 Jbeta primers went into the PCR. The table came from immunoSEQ multiplex PCR; TCRdb's copy has only in-frame clones and leaves some out. Found here are 85,000 to 100,000 clones, 64% of them singletons; the top ten hold about 3.5%. The specimen was PBMCs. Every receptor here comes from a man aged 55 to 69 in good health and CMV-seronegative.

The rearrangement uses TRBV11-2 and TRBJ1-6; no definite D call. The CDR3 spans 16 residues. Germline V gene lookup returns CDR1 SGHAT and CDR2 FQNNGV. V lost 1 base and J 7 bases, leaving 14 bases between the germline ends. In DNA form, the CDR3 reads TGTGCCAGCAGCTTAGCGGTTGGTACACTAAATTCACCCCTCCACTTT. It translates to CASSLAVGTLNSPLHF. Looking up the rest from reference TRBV11-2 and TRBJ1-6 gives the full variable domain: EAGVAQSPRYKIIEKRQSVAFWCNPISGHATLYWYQQILGQGPKLLIQFQNNGVVDDSQLPKDRFSAERLKGVDSTLKIQPAKLEDSAVYLCASSLAVGTLNSPLHFGNGTRLTVT.

This clone was seen only a few times. The chain combines TRBV9 with TRBJ2-5; 7 bases are a match to TRBD1. This CDR3 region has 16 residues. V lost 3 bases, J lost 4 bases, and 12 bases stayed unmatched. Germline CDR1 is SGDLS and CDR2 is YYNGEE. CDR3 amino acids: CASSATGTATAETQYF. The CDR3 nucleotides read TGTGCCAGCAGCGCAACCGGGACAGCAACCGCAGAGACCCAGTACTTC.

The V and J genes are TRBV5-1 and TRBJ2-3; D is uncertain. V was trimmed by 0 bases and J by 0 bases, leaving 8 bases between them. CDR3 length: 15 residues. Germline values: CDR1 SGHRS, CDR2 YFSETQ. CDR3 DNA sequence: TGCGCCAGCAGCTTGGCTGCGACTAGCACAGATACGCAGTATTTT. Amino acid sequence: CASSLAATSTDTQYF.

This clone was counted only a few times. The V call is TRBV5-1, the J call TRBJ1-5; D possibly corresponds to TRBD1 (6 bases). V dropped 3 bases and J dropped 2 bases, with 6 bases sitting between them. The CDR3 is 13 amino acids. In germline, CDR1 is SGHRS, CDR2 YFSETQ. This CDR3 reads CASSSGGNQPQHF. As DNA, the CDR3 is TGCGCCAGCAGCTCAGGGGGCAATCAGCCCCAGCATTTT.

The CDR3: CASTQIGSYGYTF. The CDR3 bases are TGTGCCAGCACTCAAATCGGGTCCTATGGCTACACCTTC. The V and J genes are TRBV6-5 and TRBJ1-2; D is ambiguous. Germline CDR1 MNHEY, CDR2 SVGAGI. The CDR3 sequence is 13 residues long. The germline V and J ends were trimmed by 7 bases and 4 bases, with 13 bases remaining between them.

The J gene is TRBJ1-5, the V gene TRBV28, with 9 bases that match TRBD1. Germline CDR1 reads MDHEN; CDR2 reads SYDVKM. Losses at the gene ends were 6 bases for V and 0 bases for J; bases not matched to a gene: 9. The CDR3 spans 17 residues. This chain's CDR3 is CASRSGQGFFSNQPQHF. In nucleotides, the CDR3 is TGTGCCAGCAGATCAGGACAGGGGTTTTTTAGCAATCAGCCCCAGCATTTT. Together with reference TRBV28 and TRBJ1-5, the CDR3 gives the full variable domain: DVKVTQSSRYLVKRTGEKVFLECVQDMDHENMFWYRQDPGLGLRLIYFSYDVKMKEKGDIPEGYSVSREKKERFSLILESASTNQTSMYLCASRSGQGFFSNQPQHFGDGTRLSIL.

This clone was observed a few times. V is TRBV5-6 and J is TRBJ1-2, with 7 positions matching TRBD1. Trimming took 4 bases from V and 11 from J; bases not matched to a gene: 5. The CDR3 spans 11 residues. Looked up from germline, CDR1 is SGHDT and CDR2 is YYEEEE. The CDR3 sequence is CASSPGTVYTF. The CDR3 DNA is TGTGCCAGCAGCCCGGGGACAGTTTACACCTTC.

The J gene is TRBJ2-1, the V gene TRBV2; 12 bases line up with TRBD2. CDR3 size: 17 residues. After removal of 7 bases from V and 0 bases from J, the junction contained 7 bases not matched to a gene. CDR1 is SNHLY, CDR2 FYNNEI, per germline. The CDR3, as DNA: TGTGCCAGCATAAGGACTAGCGGGGAGAGCTCCTACAATGAGCAGTTCTTC. Protein product: CASIRTSGESSYNEQFF. Combining the CDR3 with reference TRBV2 and TRBJ2-1 gives the whole variable domain EPEVTQTPSHQVTQMGQEVILRCVPISNHLYFYWYRQILGQKVEFLVSFYNNEISEKSEIFDDQFSVERPDGSNFTLKIRSTKLEDSAMYFCASIRTSGESSYNEQFFGPGTRLTVL.

This clone showed up just a few times. The V gene is TRBV5-1, the J gene TRBJ2-1, with 7 nucleotides matching TRBD2. This CDR3 contains 14 residues. V was clipped by 4 bases and J by 2 bases; unmatched bases: 3. CDR1 and CDR2 (germline): SGHRS, YFSETQ. CDR3: CASSITSAYNEQFF. The CDR3 nucleotides read TGCGCCAGCAGCATTACTAGCGCCTACAATGAGCAGTTCTTC.

The chain uses TRBV5-1 and TRBJ2-4; TRBD2 agrees at 14 bases. CDR1 is SGHRS and CDR2 is YFSETQ in the germline V gene. CDR3 size: 21 residues. Trimming at V came to 0 bases and at J to 3 bases, leaving 14 bases not matched to a gene. The CDR3 DNA sequence: TGCGCCAGCAGCTTGGGACTAGCGGGGGGGCAAGCATTCGAATACAAAAACATTCAGTACTTC. Its translation: CASSLGLAGGQAFEYKNIQYF.

The V call is TRBV5-1, the J call TRBJ2-1; perhaps TRBD2 as D (6 bases). The CDR3 runs 15 residues. Trimming pared 0 bases from V and 0 bases from J, leaving 7 bases between. Germline V gene lookup returns CDR1 SGHRS and CDR2 YFSETQ. CDR3 protein: CASSLERASYNEQFF. CDR3 DNA sequence: TGCGCCAGCAGCTTGGAGCGGGCCTCCTACAATGAGCAGTTCTTC.

The chain has TRBV7-2 and TRBJ1-1, with D unresolved. The CDR3 totals 15 residues. Germline-derived CDR1 and CDR2 are SGHTA and FQGNSA. Trimming took 3 bases from V and 5 from J, leaving 16 bases between them. CDR3 protein: CASSLVNAQSTEAFF. The CDR3 bases are TGTGCCAGCAGCTTGGTTAACGCCCAGTCGACTGAAGCTTTCTTT.

This clone has a handful of counts. The chain recombines TRBV10-3 with TRBJ2-2; 8 nucleotides line up with TRBD1. Germline V lookup: CDR1 ENHRY, CDR2 SYGVKD. Unmatched junction bases numbered 9, after V lost 4 bases and J lost 5 bases. The length of the CDR3 is 16 residues. The DNA for the CDR3 is TGTGCCATCAGTGGTCCCGGGACAGGTTGGACCGGGGAGCTGTTTTTT. Its protein product is CAISGPGTGWTGELFF.

This clone was observed a handful of times. The chain links TRBV5-1 to TRBJ1-3, with D possibly matching TRBD1 (5 bases). This CDR3 contains 15 residues. V dropped 0 bases and J dropped 2 bases, with 9 bases sitting between them. Germline V gene data show CDR1 as SGHRS and CDR2 as YFSETQ. CDR3 sequence (DNA): TGCGCCAGCAGCTTGGTCCAGGGCACTGGAAACACCATATATTTT. Protein sequence: CASSLVQGTGNTIYF.

This chain joins TRBV7-3 and TRBJ2-3, with a possible D match to TRBD1 (6 bases). V was cut by 5 bases and J by 2 bases, with 11 bases left in between. CDR1 is SGHTA and CDR2 is FQGTGA in the germline V gene. This CDR3 has 14 amino acids. DNA of the CDR3: TGTGCCAGCAGCCTACGGACAGCCACAGATACGCAGTATTTT. Translating it yields CASSLRTATDTQYF.

The chain couples TRBV9 to TRBJ2-5; no definite D call. Deletions cut 0 bases from V and 4 bases from J, with 10 bases between. Germline CDR1 and CDR2: SGDLS and YYNGEE. This CDR3 spans 14 amino acids. The CDR3: CASSVDRSGETQYF. The CDR3 nucleotides read TGTGCCAGCAGCGTAGATCGGTCAGGAGAGACCCAGTACTTC.

This rearrangement joins TRBV11-2 to TRBJ2-3; D perhaps matches TRBD2 (6 bases). This CDR3 region has 14 residues. CDR1 and CDR2 from the germline V gene are SGHAT and FQNNGV. Trimming pared 2 bases from V and 2 bases from J, leaving 8 bases between. The chain's CDR3 is CASSLTGVTDTQYF. The CDR3 DNA is TGTGCCAGCAGCTTAACGGGGGTCACAGATACGCAGTATTTT.

The table lists this clone with a count of one. V and J are TRBV5-1 and TRBJ2-3, with TRBD2 identical over 14 bases. The CDR3 loop spans 17 amino acids. The germline CDR1 and CDR2 sequences are SGHRS and YFSETQ. With V trimmed by 2 bases and J by 5 bases, 7 bases remained unmatched. The CDR3 bases are TGCGCCAGCAGCTTTACCGGGACTAGCGGGGGCTTAGATACGCAGTATTTT. This gives the protein CASSFTGTSGGLDTQYF.

This chain links TRBV10-3 with TRBJ1-2; 10 positions agree with TRBD1. J lost 7 bases, V lost 3 bases, and 11 bases had no gene match. CDR3 length equals 16 residues. Germline values: CDR1 ENHRY, CDR2 SYGVKD. DNA for the CDR3: TGTGCCATCAGTGATGGTGGGACAGGGGATCTTCGTGGCTACACCTTC. This codes for CAISDGGTGDLRGYTF.

This clone appeared many times. The rearrangement joins TRBV6-1 to TRBJ2-7, with 13 nucleotides matching TRBD2. V lost 7 bases to trimming and J lost 2 bases; unmatched junction nucleotides: 5. Germline V gene data show CDR1 as MNHNS and CDR2 as SASEGT. The CDR3 totals 15 residues. The CDR3 here is CASMGLAGTAYEQYF. CDR3 coding DNA: TGTGCCAGCATGGGACTAGCGGGGACCGCCTACGAGCAGTACTTC.

V gene TRBV4-1 combines with J gene TRBJ2-7; no firm D call. This CDR3 is built from 13 residues. The germline V gene has CDR1 MGHRA and CDR2 YSYEKL. Trimming removed 1 base from V and 6 bases from J, with 10 bases in between. The CDR3: CASSQGEVGEQYF. The DNA for the CDR3 is TGCGCCAGCAGCCAAGGAGAGGTCGGCGAGCAGTACTTC.

This clone was seen more than once but under ten times. The V call is TRBV6-1, the J call TRBJ1-5; D unresolved. Per the germline V gene, CDR1 is MNHNS and CDR2 is SASEGT. With 6 bases removed from V and 4 bases from J, the gap between germline ends came to 10 bases. CDR3 length equals 13 residues. The CDR3 DNA reads TGTGCCAGCAGCCCCGACACGAATCAGCCCCAGCATTTT. The encoded protein is CASSPDTNQPQHF.

This chain joins TRBV5-1 and TRBJ1-2; 7 bases align to TRBD1. The CDR3 length is 14 residues. Per germline, CDR1 SGHRS and CDR2 YFSETQ. V lost 3 bases, J lost 2 bases, and 4 bases stayed unmatched. The CDR3 nucleotides read TGCGCCAGCAGCTCCGAGACAGGGAACTATGGCTACACCTTC. Protein sequence: CASSSETGNYGYTF.

The chain combines TRBV19 with TRBJ1-1, with unresolved D. The CDR3 consists of 11 residues. Germline V lookup: CDR1 LNHDA, CDR2 SQIVND (reference sequence). V was trimmed by 7 bases and J by 8 bases, leaving 11 bases between them. As DNA, the CDR3 is TGTGCCAGTAAATCGCGGTGGGAAGCTTTCTTT. Residues: CASKSRWEAFF.

This sequence joins TRBV7-9 and TRBJ2-5, with D perhaps matching TRBD2 (7 bases). Germline CDR1 SEHNR, CDR2 FQNEAQ (reference sequence). V dropped 5 bases and J dropped 4 bases, with 14 bases sitting between them. This CDR3 is built from 14 residues. The CDR3 loop reads CASSEGGRPETQYF. The CDR3 DNA is TGTGCCAGCAGCGAGGGGGGGCGGCCAGAGACCCAGTACTTC. Full variable domain (missing parts from reference TRBV7-9 and TRBJ2-5): DTGVSQNPRHKITKRGQNVTFRCDPISEHNRLYWYRQTLGQGPEFLTYFQNEAQLEKSRLLSDRFSAERPKGSFSTLEIQRTEQGDSAMYLCASSEGGRPETQYFGPGTRLLVL.

This chain uses TRBV9 with TRBJ1-1, with D possibly TRBD1 on 6 matching bases. CDR3 size: 16 residues. V lost 3 bases and J lost 2, with 17 bases in between. Germline V gene sequence: CDR1 SGDLS, CDR2 YYNGEE. CDR3 nucleotide sequence: TGTGCCAGCAGCGCCATCCTGGGGGGGGCAAACACTGAAGCTTTCTTT. Residues: CASSAILGGANTEAFF.

This clone was picked up one time. This chain connects TRBV27 to TRBJ2-5; 11 nucleotides align to TRBD2. Germline V CDR1 and CDR2: MNHEY, SMNVEV (reference sequence). The CDR3 spans 13 residues. Trimming cost V 6 bases and J 5 bases; bases outside gene matches: 2. The CDR3 protein is CASRGLAVETQYF. The CDR3 nucleotides are TGTGCCAGCAGGGGACTAGCGGTGGAGACCCAGTACTTC.

This clone was observed once. The rearrangement uses TRBV29-1 and TRBJ2-7, with 9 bases fitting TRBD2. Germline V gene data show CDR1 as SQVTM and CDR2 as ANQGSEA. This CDR3 region has 16 residues. J gave up 9 bases and V 0 bases, and 15 bases lay outside the gene matches. For the CDR3, the DNA is TGCAGCGTTGAAGATGGGCGGGGGGGCCCTCTGGTAACGCAGTACTTC. As protein: CSVEDGRGGPLVTQYF.

The rearrangement links TRBV6-5 to TRBJ1-5, with TRBD1 matching over 7 bases. The ends lost 5 bases at V and 3 bases at J; junction bases unmatched: 7. This CDR3 spans 15 amino acids. Per germline, CDR1 MNHEY and CDR2 SVGAGI. Here the CDR3 DNA reads TGTGCCAGCAGTCGTACAGGGGCCCACAATCAGCCCCAGCATTTT. It encodes CASSRTGAHNQPQHF.